This T cell receptor beta chain appears in the sequencing data of a study of T cell changes during pregnancy in multiple sclerosis. Assay used: immunoSEQ multiplex PCR; TCRdb lists only in-frame clones, some missing. The data contain more than 90,000 clones, approximately 90% of them singletons. With 1 base clipped from V and 2 bases from J, the junction kept 14 bases outside the gene matches. Germline CDR1 and CDR2: SNHLY and FYNNEI. This CDR3 spans 19 amino acids. The origin of this receptor is a female donor with multiple sclerosis, enrolled in a pregnancy study. The input for sequencing was peripheral blood, taken in the third trimester of pregnancy. J is TRBJ2-7 and V is TRBV2, with 10 bases lining up with TRBD2. The CDR3 DNA is TGTGCCAGCAGTGAAGGCCCCCCACTAGCGGGAATACTACCCTACGAGCAGTACTTC. As protein: CASSEGPPLAGILPYEQYF.